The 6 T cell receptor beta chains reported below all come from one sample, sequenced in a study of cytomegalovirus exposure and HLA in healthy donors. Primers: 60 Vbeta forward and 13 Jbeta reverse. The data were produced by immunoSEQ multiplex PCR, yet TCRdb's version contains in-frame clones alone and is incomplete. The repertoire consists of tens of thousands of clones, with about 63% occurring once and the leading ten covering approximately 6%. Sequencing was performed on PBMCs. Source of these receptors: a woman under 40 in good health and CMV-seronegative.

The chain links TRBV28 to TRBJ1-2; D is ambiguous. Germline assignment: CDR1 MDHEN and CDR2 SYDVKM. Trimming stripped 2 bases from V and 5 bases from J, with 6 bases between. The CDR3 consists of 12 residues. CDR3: CASSLPTYGYTF. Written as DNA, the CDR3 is TGTGCCAGCAGTTTACCCACATATGGCTACACCTTC.

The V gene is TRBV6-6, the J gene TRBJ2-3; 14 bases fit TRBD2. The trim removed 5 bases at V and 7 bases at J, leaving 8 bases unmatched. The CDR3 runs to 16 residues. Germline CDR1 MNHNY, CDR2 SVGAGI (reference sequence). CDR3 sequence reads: CASSIRTSGGTHTQYF. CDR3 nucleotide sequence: TGTGCCAGCAGTATTCGGACTAGCGGGGGGACGCATACGCAGTATTTT.

CDR3 DNA sequence: TGTGCCAGCAGCGCCCGGGACAACTCCTACAATGAGCAGTTCTTC. Translating it yields CASSARDNSYNEQFF. The chain carries TRBV9 and TRBJ2-1, with D possibly TRBD1 on 6 matching bases. Trimming cost V 3 bases and J 0 bases, with 10 bases left between them. The germline V gene encodes CDR1 SGDLS and CDR2 YYNGEE. The CDR3 extends over 15 amino acids.

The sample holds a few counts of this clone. The DNA for the CDR3 is TGTGCCAGCAGCCCCCATAGCGGGAACTACGAGCAGTACTTC. It codes for CASSPHSGNYEQYF. The V gene is TRBV7-3, the J gene TRBJ2-7, with 8 bases fitting TRBD2. V dropped 5 bases and J dropped 3; count of bases not matched to a gene: 6. The CDR3 covers 14 residues. The germline V gene has CDR1 SGHTA and CDR2 FQGTGA. Filled out from reference TRBV7-3 and TRBJ2-7, the complete variable domain reads GAGVSQTPSNKVTEKGKYVELRCDPISGHTALYWYRQSLGQGPEFLIYFQGTGAADDSGLPNDRFFAVRPEGSVSTLKIQRTERGDSAVYLCASSPHSGNYEQYFGPGTRLTVT.

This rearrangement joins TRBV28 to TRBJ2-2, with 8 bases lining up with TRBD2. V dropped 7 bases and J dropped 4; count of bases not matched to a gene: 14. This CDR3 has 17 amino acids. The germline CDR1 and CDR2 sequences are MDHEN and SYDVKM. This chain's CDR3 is CASTLSGSGGVTGELFF. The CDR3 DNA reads TGTGCCAGCACTCTTAGTGGGAGCGGGGGTGTCACCGGGGAGCTGTTTTTT.

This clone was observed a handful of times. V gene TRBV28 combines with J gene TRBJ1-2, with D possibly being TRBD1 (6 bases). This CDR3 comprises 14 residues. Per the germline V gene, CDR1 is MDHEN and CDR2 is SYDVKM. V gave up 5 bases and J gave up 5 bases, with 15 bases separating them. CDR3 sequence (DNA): TGTGCCAGCAGTGTCGGGGGGCTGAGTTATGGCTACACCTTC. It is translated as CASSVGGLSYGYTF.